These 8 T cell receptor beta chains share one sample of origin, sequenced in a study of CD8 T cells in ankylosing spondylitis. The antigens for these receptors are not known. Whole-study findings and limits: There was a TCR beta motif, made of several highly homologous variants, that appeared characteristic of ankylosing spondylitis blood.

TCRdb re-analysed the 5' RACE reads in MiXCR, keeping a single row per CDR3 protein. The sample carries approximately 140,000 distinct CDR3 sequences, 15% to 20% recorded once. The material sequenced was blood, either unsorted or a sorted T cell fraction (not recorded which). These TCRs come from a male donor with ankylosing spondylitis.

This clonotype was seen more than once but under ten times. This chain joins TRBV5-1 and TRBJ2-3; 11 bases map to TRBD2. V trimming: 0 bases; J trimming: 4 bases; junction bases outside the gene matches: 10. This CDR3 contains 18 residues. Germline V gene sequence: CDR1 SGHRS, CDR2 YFSETQ. The CDR3 coding sequence is TGCGCCAGCAGCTTGGTGGGACTAGCGGTCCCGGGACCAGATACGCAGTATTTT. Encoded protein: CASSLVGLAVPGPDTQYF.

This clonotype was counted between two and nine times. This rearrangement joins TRBV6-1 to TRBJ1-6; D possibly corresponds to TRBD1 (5 bases). V was trimmed by 7 bases and J by 2 bases, leaving 12 bases between them. Germline V lookup: CDR1 MNHNS, CDR2 SASEGT. This CDR3 spans 15 amino acids. DNA for the CDR3: TGTGCCAGCACTGACGGGGGGACCTATAATTCACCCCTCCACTTT. Translated, it gives CASTDGGTYNSPLHF.

A few counts support this clonotype. The chain has TRBV6-6 and TRBJ2-1; 7 positions agree with TRBD1. V was pared by 10 bases and J by 5 bases, with 8 bases of the junction left unmatched. This CDR3 region has 13 residues. CDR1 is MNHNY and CDR2 is SVGAGI in the germline V gene (reference sequence). CDR3: CANKGGADNEQFF. In DNA form, the CDR3 reads TGTGCCAACAAAGGGGGCGCCGACAATGAGCAGTTCTTC.

The J gene is TRBJ1-1, the V gene TRBV27; D gene uncertain. This CDR3 region has 13 residues. V was pared by 9 bases and J by 5 bases, with 16 bases between. The V gene's germline CDR1 is MNHEY and CDR2 SMNVEV (reference sequence). CDR3 loop: CASLEGSGTEAFF. In DNA form, the CDR3 reads TGTGCCAGTCTCGAAGGGTCGGGAACTGAAGCTTTCTTT.

This chain links TRBV6-1 with TRBJ2-5; TRBD1 is a possible D gene (6 bases). This CDR3 is 14 amino acids long. In germline, CDR1 is MNHNS, CDR2 SASEGT. The V gene lost 7 bases and the J gene lost 5 bases, with 17 bases spanning the gap. CDR3 amino acids: CASIPIGQRETQYF. The CDR3 DNA reads TGTGCCAGCATCCCGATAGGACAGCGGGAGACCCAGTACTTC.

The chain is built from TRBV4-3 and TRBJ2-1, with 9 bases identical to TRBD2. The germline gives CDR1 LGHNA, CDR2 YSLEER. The CDR3 has 15 amino acids. With V trimmed by 3 bases and J by 9 bases, 9 bases remained unmatched. The CDR3 DNA sequence: TGCGCCAGCAGCCAGTCTAGCGGGGTCGGGAGTGAGCAGTTCTTC. This encodes CASSQSSGVGSEQFF.

The chain has TRBV27 and TRBJ2-1; no firm D call. V shed 2 bases and J shed 5 bases, with 4 bases lying between them. This CDR3 spans 12 amino acids. Germline CDR1 is MNHEY and CDR2 is SMNVEV (reference sequence). The CDR3 DNA sequence: TGTGCCAGCAGTTTACCCGACAATGAGCAGTTCTTC. Residues: CASSLPDNEQFF.

J is TRBJ2-1 and V is TRBV6-2 or TRBV6-3; D possibly corresponds to TRBD2 (6 bases). The CDR3 covers 15 residues. CDR1 is MNHEY and CDR2 is SVGEGT in the germline V gene. Trimming left V 0 bases short and J 8 bases short, with 14 bases between. DNA for the CDR3: TGTGCCAGCAGTTACTCGAATGCGGGAAGGGATGAGCAGTTCTTC. Translation gives CASSYSNAGRDEQFF.